This T cell receptor beta chain was captured by sequencing in a study of STAT5B mutations in CD4+ large granular lymphocyte leukemia. Control samples were healthy donors' buffy coats. With respect to this clone: The antigen remains unidentified.

Overall study findings and caveats: CD4-sorted patient repertoires seemed more clonal than healthy CD4+ repertoires. Compared with healthy controls (2/35), patient top clones favored TRBV06 (8/27).

CDR3 length: 15 amino acids. Trimming removed 0 bases from V and 10 bases from J, with 19 bases in between. Germline V gene data show CDR1 as SQVTM and CDR2 as ANQGSEA. The survey-level immunoSEQ assay was used. TCRdb's table, derived via immunoSEQ multiplex PCR, lists solely in-frame clones and lacks some. This sample has around 30,000 clones, with roughly 82% found just once. The chain couples TRBV29-1 to TRBJ2-1; maybe TRBD2 (7 bases). The clonotype comes from a human donor in good health. Sample: CD4+ T cells from blood buffy coats. CDR3: CSVEDHGRGRGEQFF. The CDR3, as DNA: TGCAGCGTTGAAGATCATGGGAGGGGTAGGGGGGAGCAGTTCTTC.